The 21 T cell receptor beta chains below come from one sample, sequenced in a study of CD8 T cells in Susac syndrome. Reverse transcription of roughly 0.5 to 1 ug RNA was carried out with random hexamers. In TCRdb, the immunoSEQ multiplex PCR reads were re-called with MiXCR into one record per CDR3 protein. The repertoire includes 210,000 or so distinct CDR3 sequences, about 94% of them detected once, and over 0.15% sits in the top ten. Sequencing used CD4+ T cells from PBMCs. Every receptor here comes from a human donor with Susac syndrome.

V usage is TRBV19 and J usage is TRBJ2-1, with TRBD1 matching 8 bases. V lost 4 bases and J lost 6; bases outside the gene matches: 11. CDR3 length: 16 amino acids. CDR1 and CDR2 (germline): LNHDA, SQIVND (reference sequence). The CDR3 region has the DNA TGTGCCAGTAGTACCCGCCAGGGGGCAGGGGGCAATGAGCAGTTCTTC. Residues: CASSTRQGAGGNEQFF. Full variable domain (outside the CDR3, taken from reference TRBV19 and TRBJ2-1): DGGITQSPKYLFRKEGQNVTLSCEQNLNHDAMYWYRQDPGQGLRLIYYSQIVNDFQKGDIAEGYSVSREKKESFPLTVTSAQKNPTAFYLCASSTRQGAGGNEQFFGPGTRLTVL.

This rearrangement joins TRBV5-1 to TRBJ1-2; the match to TRBD1 covers 8 bases. Looked up from germline, CDR1 is SGHRS and CDR2 is YFSETQ. CDR3 length: 15 amino acids. With V trimmed by 3 bases and J by 2 bases, 6 bases remained unmatched. The CDR3 region has the DNA TGCGCCAGCAGCTGGGGACAGGAGGAGAACTATGGCTACACCTTC. Residues: CASSWGQEENYGYTF.

The rearrangement uses TRBV6-2 or TRBV6-3 and TRBJ1-2; no clear D. The length of the CDR3 is 14 residues. Trimming left V 0 bases short and J 4 bases short, with 9 bases between. Germline CDR1 reads MNHEY; CDR2 reads SVGEGT. For the CDR3, the DNA is TGTGCCAGCAGTTACTCGATCGGGGTCTATGGCTACACCTTC. Translation gives CASSYSIGVYGYTF.

The chain combines TRBV5-1 with TRBJ2-2; D remains unclear. This CDR3 comprises 14 residues. Deletions cut 7 bases from V and 0 bases from J, with 10 bases between. The V gene's germline CDR1 is SGHRS and CDR2 YFSETQ. CDR3 residues: CASAVRTNTGELFF. In nucleotides, the CDR3 is TGCGCCAGCGCGGTCCGGACGAACACCGGGGAGCTGTTTTTT.

The chain joins TRBV6-1 to TRBJ2-1; 10 nucleotides match TRBD1. CDR3 length: 16 amino acids. V was clipped by 6 bases and J by 0 bases; unmatched bases: 5. Looked up from germline, CDR1 is MNHNS and CDR2 is SASEGT. As DNA, the CDR3 is TGTGCCAGCAGAATGACAGGGGGCGTCTCCTACAATGAGCAGTTCTTC. Encoded protein: CASRMTGGVSYNEQFF.

This chain uses TRBV29-1 with TRBJ1-2; unclear D gene. Trimming stripped 3 bases from V and 0 bases from J, with 11 bases between. This CDR3 contains 14 residues. Germline assignment: CDR1 SQVTM and CDR2 ANQGSEA. The chain's CDR3 is CSVEEGFPNYGYTF. The CDR3 bases are TGCAGCGTTGAGGAGGGATTCCCTAACTATGGCTACACCTTC.

This chain connects TRBV29-1 to TRBJ1-3; D remains unclear. This CDR3 region has 16 residues. V was shortened by 3 bases and J by 0 bases, with 15 bases between the two germline ends. Germline-derived CDR1 and CDR2 are SQVTM and ANQGSEA. This CDR3 reads CSVEWARTDSGNTIYF. The DNA of the CDR3 is TGCAGCGTTGAGTGGGCACGGACGGACTCTGGAAACACCATATATTTT.

The chain has TRBV5-6 and TRBJ1-6, with D maybe TRBD1 (5 bases). V lost 2 bases, J lost 10 bases, and 13 bases lay in between. Germline-derived CDR1 and CDR2 are SGHDT and YYEEEE. This CDR3 comprises 14 residues. DNA of the CDR3: TGTGCCAGCAGCTTCGGCAGGGCCGGGTCACCCCTCCACTTT. Amino acids: CASSFGRAGSPLHF. The complete variable domain, with remaining parts taken from reference TRBV5-6 and TRBJ1-6, reads DAGVTQSPTHLIKTRGQQVTLRCSPKSGHDTVSWYQQALGQGPQFIFQYYEEEERQRGNFPDRFSGHQFPNYSSELNVNALLLGDSALYLCASSFGRAGSPLHFGNGTRLTVT.

The genes are TRBV20-1 and TRBJ2-7; D may be TRBD1 (6 bases). This CDR3 spans 12 amino acids. Germline V gene lookup returns CDR1 DFQATT and CDR2 SNEGSKA (reference sequence). The V end was cut by 6 bases, the J end by 6 bases, with 15 bases between. As DNA, the CDR3 is TGCAGTGCAGATCTTTCAGGGGCCGAGCAGTACTTC. Protein: CSADLSGAEQYF.

The V and J genes are TRBV10-2 and TRBJ2-7; TRBD2 aligns across 7 bases. V gave up 0 bases and J gave up 3 bases; unmatched junction bases: 2. The length of the CDR3 is 14 residues. Per the germline V gene, CDR1 is WSHSY and CDR2 is SAAADI. The CDR3 DNA follows: TGCGCCAGCAGTGAGTCCGAGCGGGGCTACGAGCAGTACTTC. It encodes CASSESERGYEQYF.

In DNA form, the CDR3 reads TGCGCCAGCAGCTCAATGCAGCGGAGCACCGGGGAGCTGTTTTTT. Translating it yields CASSSMQRSTGELFF. The genes are TRBV5-1 and TRBJ2-2; D possibly corresponds to TRBD2 (5 bases). V lost 3 bases, J lost 4 bases, and 13 bases lay in between. The CDR3 has 15 residues. Per germline, CDR1 SGHRS and CDR2 YFSETQ.

This sequence joins TRBV3-1 and TRBJ2-7; D gene ambiguous. CDR1 and CDR2 (germline): LGHDT, YNNKEL (reference sequence). The CDR3 spans 16 residues. Trimming removed 0 bases from V and 2 bases from J, with 14 bases in between. The CDR3 DNA reads TGTGCCAGCAGCCAAGATCCCCGACATCCCACCTACGAGCAGTACTTC. It is translated as CASSQDPRHPTYEQYF.

This clonotype showed up just once. The CDR3 here is CASRQGNTEAFF. CDR3 coding DNA: TGTGCCAGCCGACAGGGGAACACTGAAGCTTTCTTT. The chain couples TRBV3-1 to TRBJ1-1; the match to TRBD1 covers 7 bases. V gave up 8 bases and J gave up 1 base; unmatched junction bases: 1. Germline V gene data show CDR1 as LGHDT and CDR2 as YNNKEL (reference sequence). The CDR3 is 12 residues long.

This chain uses TRBV11-3 with TRBJ2-1; D unclear. This CDR3 contains 14 residues. Trimming left V 0 bases short and J 10 bases short, with 13 bases between. CDR1 and CDR2 (germline): SGHNT, YENEEA. The CDR3 nucleotides are TGTGCCAGCAGCTTAGACCGCGTGGGCGGCGAGCAGTTCTTC. It is translated as CASSLDRVGGEQFF.

The rearrangement uses TRBV14 and TRBJ2-1; the D gene is possibly TRBD1 (5 bases). Trimming stripped 0 bases from V and 0 bases from J, with 6 bases between. The germline gives CDR1 SGHDN, CDR2 FVKESK. There are 15 residues in the CDR3. This CDR3 reads CASSQDRASYNEQFF. In DNA, the CDR3 is TGTGCCAGCAGCCAAGACAGGGCCTCCTACAATGAGCAGTTCTTC.

This sequence joins TRBV6-5 and TRBJ1-1; D may be TRBD1 (5 bases). V gave up 0 bases and J gave up 5 bases, with 16 bases separating them. CDR3 length: 16 amino acids. Germline CDR1 reads MNHEY; CDR2 reads SVGAGI. CDR3 coding DNA: TGTGCCAGCAGTTACTCGGCGCCCTTTGGGGGAACTGAAGCTTTCTTT. It yields the protein CASSYSAPFGGTEAFF.

The V call is TRBV28, the J call TRBJ2-7; 7 nucleotides line up with TRBD1. V was clipped by 6 bases and J by 3 bases; unmatched bases: 8. Germline lookup yields CDR1 MDHEN and CDR2 SYDVKM. The CDR3 extends over 14 amino acids. CDR3 DNA sequence: TGTGCCAGCAGGCAGGACAGGCTCTTCTACGAGCAGTACTTC. Amino acid sequence: CASRQDRLFYEQYF.

CDR3 coding DNA: TGCGCCAGCAGCCCCGGGTCCGACTCTGGAAACACCATATATTTT. Encoded protein: CASSPGSDSGNTIYF. J is TRBJ1-3 and V is TRBV5-1; D uncertain. This CDR3 contains 15 residues. CDR1 is SGHRS, CDR2 YFSETQ, per germline. V lost 4 bases to trimming and J lost 0 bases, with 11 bases between them.

The rearrangement links TRBV27 to TRBJ2-3; 9 bases agree with TRBD2. The CDR3 totals 14 residues. Germline V lookup: CDR1 MNHEY, CDR2 SMNVEV (reference sequence). V lost 6 bases and J lost 5; bases outside the gene matches: 6. This chain's CDR3 is CASSQGLAIDTQYF. The CDR3 nucleotides are TGTGCCAGCAGCCAGGGACTAGCAATAGATACGCAGTATTTT.

CDR3 sequence (DNA): TGCGCCAGCAGCCCCATCGGAGGGCCCCCTGAAGCTTTCTTT. Its protein is CASSPIGGPPEAFF. This chain connects TRBV4-1 to TRBJ1-1, with D unresolved. The germline V and J ends were trimmed by 4 bases and 6 bases, with 15 bases remaining between them. From germline, CDR1 is MGHRA and CDR2 YSYEKL. CDR3 length: 14 residues.

CDR3 coding DNA: TGTGCCAGCAGTGAGAACAGAGGGTACCAAGAGACCCAGTACTTC. It yields the protein CASSENRGYQETQYF. The chain links TRBV2 to TRBJ2-5, with D possibly matching TRBD2 (5 bases). This CDR3 has 15 amino acids. Germline CDR1 and CDR2: SNHLY and FYNNEI. Trimming removed 3 bases at V and 0 bases at J, with 11 bases between.